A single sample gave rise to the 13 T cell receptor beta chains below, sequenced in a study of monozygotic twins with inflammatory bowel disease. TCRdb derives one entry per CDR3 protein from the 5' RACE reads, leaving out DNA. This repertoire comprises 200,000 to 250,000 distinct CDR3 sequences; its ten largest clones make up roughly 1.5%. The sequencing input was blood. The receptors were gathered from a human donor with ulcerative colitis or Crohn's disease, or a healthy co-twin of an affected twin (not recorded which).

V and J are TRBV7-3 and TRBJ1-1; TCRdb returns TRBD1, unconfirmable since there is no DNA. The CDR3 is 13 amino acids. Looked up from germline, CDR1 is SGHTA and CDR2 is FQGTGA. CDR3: CASSKEPQGEAFF.

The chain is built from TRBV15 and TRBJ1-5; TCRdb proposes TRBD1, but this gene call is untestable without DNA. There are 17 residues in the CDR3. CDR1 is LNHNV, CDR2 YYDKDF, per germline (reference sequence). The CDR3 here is CATSRDRPQGGNQPQHF.

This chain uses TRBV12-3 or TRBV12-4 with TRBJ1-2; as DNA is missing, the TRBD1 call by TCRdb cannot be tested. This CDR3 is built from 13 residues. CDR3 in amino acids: CASNFLGGRGYTF.

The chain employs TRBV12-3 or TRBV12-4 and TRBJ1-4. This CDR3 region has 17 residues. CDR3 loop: CASSLGGRVATNEKLFF.

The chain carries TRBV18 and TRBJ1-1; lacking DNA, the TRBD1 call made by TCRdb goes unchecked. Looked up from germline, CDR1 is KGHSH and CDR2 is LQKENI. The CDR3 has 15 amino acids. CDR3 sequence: CASSPSRQPNTEAFF.

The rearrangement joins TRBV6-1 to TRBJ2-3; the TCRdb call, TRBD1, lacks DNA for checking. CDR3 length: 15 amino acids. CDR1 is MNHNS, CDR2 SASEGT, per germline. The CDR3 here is CASRLRQGALDTQYF.

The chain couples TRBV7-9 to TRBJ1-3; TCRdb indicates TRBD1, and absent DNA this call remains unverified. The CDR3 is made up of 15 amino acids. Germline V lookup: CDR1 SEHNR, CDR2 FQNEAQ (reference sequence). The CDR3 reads CASSQGQGRSSTIYF. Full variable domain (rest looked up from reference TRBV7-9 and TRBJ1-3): DTGVSQNPRHKITKRGQNVTFRCDPISEHNRLYWYRQTLGQGPEFLTYFQNEAQLEKSRLLSDRFSAERPKGSFSTLEIQRTEQGDSAMYLCASSQGQGRSSTIYFGEGSWLTVV.

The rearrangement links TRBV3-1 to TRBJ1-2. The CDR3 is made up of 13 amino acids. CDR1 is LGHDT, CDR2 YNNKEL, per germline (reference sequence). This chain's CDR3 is CASSQGRLGGYTF.

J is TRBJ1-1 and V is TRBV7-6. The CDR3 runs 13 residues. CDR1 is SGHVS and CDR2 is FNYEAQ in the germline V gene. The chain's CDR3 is CASSSDQDTEAFF.

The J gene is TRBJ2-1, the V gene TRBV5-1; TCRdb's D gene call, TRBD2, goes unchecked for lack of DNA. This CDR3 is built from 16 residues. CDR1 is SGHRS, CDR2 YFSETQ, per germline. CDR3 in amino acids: CASSLVPRGGYNEQFF.

The CDR3 is CASSFDRVDTQYF. The gene calls are TRBV7-2 and TRBJ2-3; no DNA is available, so the TRBD1 call from TCRdb remains unchecked. Germline V gene sequence: CDR1 SGHTA, CDR2 FQGNSA. The CDR3 loop spans 13 amino acids.

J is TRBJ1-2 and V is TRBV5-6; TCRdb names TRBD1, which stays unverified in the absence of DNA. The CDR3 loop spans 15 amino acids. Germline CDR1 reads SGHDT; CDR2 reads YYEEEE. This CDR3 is CASSFSDSASYGYTF.

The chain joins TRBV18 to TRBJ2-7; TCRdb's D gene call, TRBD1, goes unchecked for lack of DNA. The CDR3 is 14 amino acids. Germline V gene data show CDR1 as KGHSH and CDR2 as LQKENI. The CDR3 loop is CASSPRTESYEQYF.